This note documents a single T cell receptor (beta chain) sequence. The antigen is unknown. The source of the sample is a study of PD-1 blockade in classical Hodgkin lymphoma. Broader study findings: Still unresolved is the cause of the repertoire differences, which may be disease activity or prior therapy. Baseline diversity was lower in partial responders and progressors than complete responders.

Relapse after autologous stem cell transplantation occurred in every patient, and brentuximab vedotin exposure varied. In germline, CDR1 is MDHEN, CDR2 SYDVKM. The CDR3 runs to 15 residues. Trimming left V 5 bases short and J 1 base short, with 13 bases between. Profiling relied on immunoSEQ multiplex PCR, and the TCRdb table lists in-frame clones only, not all of them. The sample lists some 95,000 clones; 89% were seen once. The material was peripheral blood mononuclear cells (PBMCs), obtained before the second cycle of nivolumab. The genes are TRBV28 and TRBJ2-3; D is perhaps TRBD1 (6 bases). The receptor was isolated from a human donor with classical Hodgkin lymphoma. The CDR3 reads CASSVLGARTDTQYF. CDR3 DNA: TGTGCCAGCAGTGTATTGGGGGCGCGCACAGATACGCAGTATTTT.